This T cell receptor beta chain was captured by sequencing in a study of post-analysis software for immune sequencing data. Study-level findings and limits: Patients used five TRBV segments, including TRBV5-6, TRBV5-1 and TRBV20-1, more often than controls. Samples prepared in the same batch strongly co-clustered by F measure.

In the case of this clonotype: Its target is unknown.

Carried by the TCR beta cDNA libraries were unique molecular identifiers. Each CDR3 protein gets one entry after TCRdb re-called the PCR reads with MiXCR. The table has a few hundred thousand distinct CDR3 sequences, around a third seen once. V was shortened by 0 bases and J by 5 bases, with 11 bases between the two germline ends. The germline CDR1 and CDR2 sequences are KGHSH and LQKENI. The CDR3 spans 14 residues. This chain joins TRBV18 and TRBJ2-7; TRBD2 is a possible D gene (5 bases). The clonotype originates from a girl aged 5-17 years with multiple sclerosis. Source material: blood. The CDR3 loop is CASSPPNGDHEQYF. The CDR3 nucleotides read TGTGCCAGCTCACCACCGAACGGGGATCACGAGCAGTACTTC. Complete variable domain (other parts from reference TRBV18 and TRBJ2-7): NAGVMQNPRHLVRRRGQEARLRCSPMKGHSHVYWYRQLPEEGLKFMVYLQKENIIDESGMPKERFSAEFPKEGPSILRIQQVVRGDSAAYFCASSPPNGDHEQYFGPGTRLTVT.